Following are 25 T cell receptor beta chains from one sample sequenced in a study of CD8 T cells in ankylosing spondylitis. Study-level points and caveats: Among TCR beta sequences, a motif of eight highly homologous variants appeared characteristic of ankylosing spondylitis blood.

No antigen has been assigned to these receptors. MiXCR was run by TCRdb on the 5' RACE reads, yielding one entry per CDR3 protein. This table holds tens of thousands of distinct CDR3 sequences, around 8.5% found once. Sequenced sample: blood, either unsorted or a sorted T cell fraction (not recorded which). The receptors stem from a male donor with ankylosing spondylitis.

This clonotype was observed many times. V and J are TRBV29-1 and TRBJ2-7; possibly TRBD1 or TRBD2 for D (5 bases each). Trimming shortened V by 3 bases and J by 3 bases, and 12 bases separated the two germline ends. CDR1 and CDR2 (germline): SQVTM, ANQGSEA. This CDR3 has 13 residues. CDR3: CSVEVRDLYEQYF. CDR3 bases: TGCAGCGTTGAGGTCAGGGACCTCTACGAGCAGTACTTC.

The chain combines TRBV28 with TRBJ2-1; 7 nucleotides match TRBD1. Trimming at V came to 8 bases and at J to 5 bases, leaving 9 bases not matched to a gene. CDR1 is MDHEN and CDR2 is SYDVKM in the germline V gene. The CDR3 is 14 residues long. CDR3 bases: TGTGCCAGCGGAACGACAGGGACCCACAATGAGCAGTTCTTC. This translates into CASGTTGTHNEQFF.

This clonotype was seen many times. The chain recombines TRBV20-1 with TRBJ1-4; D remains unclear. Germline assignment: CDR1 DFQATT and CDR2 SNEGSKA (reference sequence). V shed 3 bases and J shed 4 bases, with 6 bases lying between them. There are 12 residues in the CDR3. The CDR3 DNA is TGCAGTGCTAGGGGAGATAATGAAAAACTGTTTTTT. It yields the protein CSARGDNEKLFF.

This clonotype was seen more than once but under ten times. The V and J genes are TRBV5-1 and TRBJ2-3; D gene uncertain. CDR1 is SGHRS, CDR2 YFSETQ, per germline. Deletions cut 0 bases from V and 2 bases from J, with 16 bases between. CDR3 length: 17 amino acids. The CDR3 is CASSLGAVTRNTDTQYF. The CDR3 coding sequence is TGCGCCAGCAGCTTGGGGGCAGTAACCCGAAACACAGATACGCAGTATTTT.

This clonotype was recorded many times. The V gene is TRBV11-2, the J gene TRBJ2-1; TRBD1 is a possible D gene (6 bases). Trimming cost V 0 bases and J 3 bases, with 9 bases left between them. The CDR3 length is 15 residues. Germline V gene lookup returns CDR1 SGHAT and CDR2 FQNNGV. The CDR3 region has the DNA TGTGCCAGCAGCTTAGAAACAGGGAGCTACAATGAGCAGTTCTTC. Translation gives CASSLETGSYNEQFF.

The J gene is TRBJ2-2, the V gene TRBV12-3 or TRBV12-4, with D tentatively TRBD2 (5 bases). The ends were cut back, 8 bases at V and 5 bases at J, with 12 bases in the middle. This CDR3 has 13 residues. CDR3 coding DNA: TGTGCCAGCCTGGGTCGGGGTACCGGGGAGCTGTTTTTT. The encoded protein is CASLGRGTGELFF.

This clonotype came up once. The CDR3 loop is CASSQDLTLRADTQYF. DNA of the CDR3: TGCGCCAGCAGCCAAGACCTAACCCTAAGGGCAGATACGCAGTATTTT. The chain uses TRBV4-1 and TRBJ2-3; D not resolved. The V gene lost 0 bases and the J gene lost 4 bases, with 14 bases spanning the gap. Germline CDR1 MGHRA, CDR2 YSYEKL. The CDR3 length is 16 residues.

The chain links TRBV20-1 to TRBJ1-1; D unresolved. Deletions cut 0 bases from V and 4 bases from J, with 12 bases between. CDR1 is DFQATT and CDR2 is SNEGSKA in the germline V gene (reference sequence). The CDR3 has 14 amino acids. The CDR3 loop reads CSARDPGKSTEAFF. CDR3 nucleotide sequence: TGCAGTGCTAGAGATCCGGGTAAGAGCACTGAAGCTTTCTTT.

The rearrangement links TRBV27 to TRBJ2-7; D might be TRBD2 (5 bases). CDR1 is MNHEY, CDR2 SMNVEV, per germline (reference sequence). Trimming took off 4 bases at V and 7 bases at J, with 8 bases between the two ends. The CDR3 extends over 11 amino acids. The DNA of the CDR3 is TGTGCCAGCAGTTCGGGGTGGGAGCAGTACGTC. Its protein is CASSSGWEQYV.

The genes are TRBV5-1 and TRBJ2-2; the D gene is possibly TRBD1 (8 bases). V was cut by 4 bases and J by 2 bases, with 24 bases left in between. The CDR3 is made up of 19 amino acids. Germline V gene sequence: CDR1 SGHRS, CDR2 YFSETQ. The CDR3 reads CASSAGAGGSLPNTGELFF. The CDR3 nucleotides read TGCGCCAGCAGCGCGGGGGCAGGGGGCTCACTGCCAAACACCGGGGAGCTGTTTTTT.

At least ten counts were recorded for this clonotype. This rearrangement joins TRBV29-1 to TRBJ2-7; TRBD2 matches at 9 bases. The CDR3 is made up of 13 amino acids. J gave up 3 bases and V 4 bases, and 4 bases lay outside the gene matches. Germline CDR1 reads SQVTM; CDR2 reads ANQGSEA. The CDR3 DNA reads TGCAGCGTTGTTAGCGGGAGTTACTACGAGCAGTACTTC. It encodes CSVVSGSYYEQYF.

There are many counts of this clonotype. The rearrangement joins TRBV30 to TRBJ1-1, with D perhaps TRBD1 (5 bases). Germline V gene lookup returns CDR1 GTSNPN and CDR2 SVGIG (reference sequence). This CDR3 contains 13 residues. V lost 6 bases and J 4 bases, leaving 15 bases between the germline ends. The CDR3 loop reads CACLEGETTEAFF. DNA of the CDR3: TGTGCCTGCCTGGAAGGGGAGACCACTGAAGCTTTCTTT.

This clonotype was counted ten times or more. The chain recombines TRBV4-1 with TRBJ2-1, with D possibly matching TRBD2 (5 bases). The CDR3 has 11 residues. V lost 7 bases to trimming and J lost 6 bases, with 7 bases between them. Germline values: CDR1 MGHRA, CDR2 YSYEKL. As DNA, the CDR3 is TGCGCCAGCAATGAGGGCAATGAGCAGTTCTTC. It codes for CASNEGNEQFF.

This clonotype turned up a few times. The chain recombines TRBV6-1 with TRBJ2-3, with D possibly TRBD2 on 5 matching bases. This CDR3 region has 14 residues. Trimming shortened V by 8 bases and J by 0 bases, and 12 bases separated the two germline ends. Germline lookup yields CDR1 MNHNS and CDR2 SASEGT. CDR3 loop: CASALAPSTDTQYF. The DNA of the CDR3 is TGTGCCAGCGCGCTAGCACCAAGCACAGATACGCAGTATTTT.

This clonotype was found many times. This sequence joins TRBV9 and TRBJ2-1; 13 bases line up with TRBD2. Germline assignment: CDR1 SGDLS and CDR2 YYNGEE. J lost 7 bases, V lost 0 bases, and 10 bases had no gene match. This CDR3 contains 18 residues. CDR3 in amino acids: CASSVARWTSGRGNEQFF. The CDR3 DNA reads TGTGCCAGCAGCGTAGCTAGATGGACTAGCGGGAGAGGAAATGAGCAGTTCTTC.

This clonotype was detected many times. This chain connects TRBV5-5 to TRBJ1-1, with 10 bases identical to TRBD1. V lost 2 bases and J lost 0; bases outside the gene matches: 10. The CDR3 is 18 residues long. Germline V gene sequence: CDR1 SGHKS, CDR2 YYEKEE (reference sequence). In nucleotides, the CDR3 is TGTGCCAGCAGCTTTCTGGGGACAGGGGATTCTATGAACACTGAAGCTTTCTTT. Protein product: CASSFLGTGDSMNTEAFF.

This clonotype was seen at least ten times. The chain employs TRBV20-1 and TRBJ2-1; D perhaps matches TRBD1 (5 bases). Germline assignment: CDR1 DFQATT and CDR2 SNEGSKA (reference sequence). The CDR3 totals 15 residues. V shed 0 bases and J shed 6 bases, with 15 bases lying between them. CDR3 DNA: TGCAGTGCTAGAGAAGGACCCTATAGGGGCAATGAGCAGTTCTTC. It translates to CSAREGPYRGNEQFF.

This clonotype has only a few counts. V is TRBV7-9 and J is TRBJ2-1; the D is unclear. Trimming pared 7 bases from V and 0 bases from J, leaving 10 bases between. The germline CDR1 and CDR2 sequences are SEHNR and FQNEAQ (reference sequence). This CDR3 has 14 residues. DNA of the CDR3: TGTGCCAGCAACGACGGAAGCTCCTACAATGAGCAGTTCTTC. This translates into CASNDGSSYNEQFF. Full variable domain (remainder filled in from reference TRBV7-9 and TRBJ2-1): DTGVSQNPRHKITKRGQNVTFRCDPISEHNRLYWYRQTLGQGPEFLTYFQNEAQLEKSRLLSDRFSAERPKGSFSTLEIQRTEQGDSAMYLCASNDGSSYNEQFFGPGTRLTVL.

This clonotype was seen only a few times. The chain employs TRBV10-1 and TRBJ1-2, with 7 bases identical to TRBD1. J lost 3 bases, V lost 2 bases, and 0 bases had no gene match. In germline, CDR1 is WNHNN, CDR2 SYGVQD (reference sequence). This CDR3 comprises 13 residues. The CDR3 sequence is CASSEDRDYGYTF. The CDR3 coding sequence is TGCGCCAGCAGTGAGGACAGGGACTATGGCTACACCTTC.

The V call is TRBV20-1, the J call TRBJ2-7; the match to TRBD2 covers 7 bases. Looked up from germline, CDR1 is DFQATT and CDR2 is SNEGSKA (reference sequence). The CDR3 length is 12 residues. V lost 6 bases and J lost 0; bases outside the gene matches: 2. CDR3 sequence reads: CSAWEGSYEQYF. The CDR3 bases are TGCAGTGCGTGGGAGGGCTCCTACGAGCAGTACTTC.

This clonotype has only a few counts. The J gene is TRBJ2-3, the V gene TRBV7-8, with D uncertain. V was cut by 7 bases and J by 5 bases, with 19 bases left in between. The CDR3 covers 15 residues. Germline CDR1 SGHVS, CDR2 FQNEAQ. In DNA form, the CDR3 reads TGTGCCAGCACACAATCTAGTGGGGTCAGAGATACGCAGTATTTT. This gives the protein CASTQSSGVRDTQYF.

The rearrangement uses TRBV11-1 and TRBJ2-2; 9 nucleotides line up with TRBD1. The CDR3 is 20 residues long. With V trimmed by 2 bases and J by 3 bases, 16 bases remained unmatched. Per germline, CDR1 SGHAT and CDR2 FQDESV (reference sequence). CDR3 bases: TGTGCCAGCAGCTTACCCCTAGCCCCCCAGACAGGGGGGGACACCGGGGAGCTGTTTTTT. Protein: CASSLPLAPQTGGDTGELFF. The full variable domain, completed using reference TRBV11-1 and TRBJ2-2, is EAEVAQSPRYKITEKSQAVAFWCDPISGHATLYWYRQILGQGPELLVQFQDESVVDDSQLPKDRFSAERLKGVDSTLKIQPAELGDSAMYLCASSLPLAPQTGGDTGELFFGEGSRLTVL.

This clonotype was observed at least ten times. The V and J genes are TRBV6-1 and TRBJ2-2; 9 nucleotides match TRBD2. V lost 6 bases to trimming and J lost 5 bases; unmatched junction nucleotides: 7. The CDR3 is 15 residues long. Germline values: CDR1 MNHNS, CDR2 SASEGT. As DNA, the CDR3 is TGTGCCAGCAGAGGGCGGGAGGGGAAAACCGGGGAGCTGTTTTTT. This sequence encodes CASRGREGKTGELFF.

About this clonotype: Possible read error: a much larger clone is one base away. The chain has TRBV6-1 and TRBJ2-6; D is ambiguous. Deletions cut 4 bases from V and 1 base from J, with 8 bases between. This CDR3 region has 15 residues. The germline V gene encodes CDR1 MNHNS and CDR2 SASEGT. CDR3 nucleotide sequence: TGTGCCAGCAGTGGTGCAGAATCTGGGGCCAACGTCCTGACTTTC. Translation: CASSGAESGANVLTF.

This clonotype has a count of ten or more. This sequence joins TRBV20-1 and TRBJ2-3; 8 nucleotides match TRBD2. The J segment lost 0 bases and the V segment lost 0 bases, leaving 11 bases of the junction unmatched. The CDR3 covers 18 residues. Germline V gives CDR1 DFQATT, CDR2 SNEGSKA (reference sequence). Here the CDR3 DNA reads TGCAGTGCTAGAGATCCGGGTAGCGGGGACCATAGCACAGATACGCAGTATTTT. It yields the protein CSARDPGSGDHSTDTQYF.